The 6 T cell receptor beta chains below come from one sample, sequenced in a study of T-cell memory formation after mild COVID-19 (TCRdb year 2021). The method was 5' RACE. Data came from an Illumina NovaSeq 6000. Starting from the raw public reads, TCRdb applied fastp trimming at Q25, assembled clones with MiXCR and retained in-frame beta chains. Every CDR3 protein is listed once, alongside the most common genes and DNA of its rows. This sample gives roughly 220,000 distinct CDR3 sequences in total; 9.5% of them show up just once. Clones ranked in the top ten supply 3.5% to 4% of the sample. Specimen: PBMCs or a T cell subset sorted from them (not recorded which). These receptors originate from a man aged 18 to 30 who had mild COVID-19 (a few samples of this study predate the infection). The sample titles of this study are shuffled in the database, so cell type and time point are left out; the donor was told from shared clones.

This clonotype was picked up many times. The V gene is TRBV7-2, the J gene TRBJ2-2; possibly TRBD2 for D (5 bases). The CDR3 is 17 amino acids. Germline CDR1 is SGHTA and CDR2 is FQGNSA. Trimming removed 4 bases at V and 4 bases at J, with 19 bases between. The CDR3: CASSSLLDGLITGELFF. The CDR3 nucleotides are TGTGCCAGCAGCTCCCTACTGGACGGACTTATCACCGGGGAGCTGTTTTTT.

This clonotype came up a few times. V and J are TRBV11-3 and TRBJ2-1; tentatively, D is TRBD1 (5 bases). Looked up from germline, CDR1 is SGHNT and CDR2 is YENEEA. Trimming shortened V by 3 bases and J by 0 bases, and 12 bases separated the two germline ends. The CDR3 has 16 residues. The DNA of the CDR3 is TGTGCCAGCAGCTTGGGTTCAGGGCGCTCCTACAATGAGCAGTTCTTC. Its translation: CASSLGSGRSYNEQFF.

This clonotype was seen only a few times. The chain links TRBV7-9 to TRBJ1-3; D ambiguous. With 4 bases removed from V and 0 bases from J, the gap between germline ends came to 10 bases. This CDR3 has 15 residues. CDR1 is SEHNR and CDR2 is FQNEAQ in the germline V gene (reference sequence). The CDR3 DNA sequence: TGTGCCAGCAGCTCACGGGGTCCCTCTGGAAACACCATATATTTT. It codes for CASSSRGPSGNTIYF.

CDR3 in DNA: TGTGCCAGCAGCCACCCGAAGACCACCGGGGAGCTGTTTTTT. It is translated as CASSHPKTTGELFF. The chain employs TRBV3-1 and TRBJ2-2, with D hard to call. Germline loops: CDR1 LGHDT, CDR2 YNNKEL (reference sequence). The V end lost 3 bases, the J end lost 4 bases, and 9 bases lay between the germline ends. This CDR3 contains 14 residues.

The chain has TRBV4-3 and TRBJ2-1; the D is unclear. CDR3 length: 14 amino acids. Germline loops: CDR1 LGHNA, CDR2 YSLEER. The germline V and J ends were trimmed by 0 bases and 6 bases, with 9 bases remaining between them. Here the CDR3 reads CASSQDRSSNEQFF. As DNA, the CDR3 is TGCGCCAGCAGCCAAGATCGGTCCAGCAATGAGCAGTTCTTC.

The rearrangement links TRBV15 to TRBJ2-2, with 7 bases identical to TRBD1. Germline-derived CDR1 and CDR2 are LNHNV and YYDKDF (reference sequence). CDR3 length equals 14 residues. J was trimmed by 4 bases and V by 4 bases; bases with no gene match: 3. The CDR3 here is CATSTGQLTGELFF. Here the CDR3 DNA reads TGTGCCACCAGCACGGGACAGCTCACCGGGGAGCTGTTTTTT.